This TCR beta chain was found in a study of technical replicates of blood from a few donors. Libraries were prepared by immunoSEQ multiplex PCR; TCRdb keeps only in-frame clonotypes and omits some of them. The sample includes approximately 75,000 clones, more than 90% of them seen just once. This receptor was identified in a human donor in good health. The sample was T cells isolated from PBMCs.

The CDR3 nucleotides read TGTGCCAGCAGTCTGGACCCAGGGCCTGAAGCTTTCTTT. Its protein is CASSLDPGPEAFF. The chain couples TRBV5-8 to TRBJ1-1; D possibly corresponds to TRBD1 (5 bases). With 5 bases removed from V and 6 bases from J, the gap between germline ends came to 14 bases. This CDR3 is built from 13 residues. Germline CDR1 reads SGHTS; CDR2 reads YDEGEE.